This entry lists 26 T cell receptor beta chains sequenced from one sample in a study of blood T cell repertoires in COVID-19. Sequenced by immunoSEQ multiplex PCR; TCRdb stores in-frame clones only, minus some. Here the sample spans 300,000 to 400,000 clones, roughly nine tenths being singletons. The sequenced sample was PBMCs or T cells enriched from blood (not recorded which). Source of these receptors: a man aged 55 to 70 who had recovered from COVID-19.

The chain combines TRBV5-1 with TRBJ2-2; a possible D gene is TRBD2 (6 bases). The V end lost 6 bases, the J end lost 3 bases, and 21 bases lay between the germline ends. Germline V gives CDR1 SGHRS, CDR2 YFSETQ. CDR3 length: 17 amino acids. CDR3: CASTSGRGALYTGELFF. CDR3 bases: TGCGCCAGCACTTCGGGCCGCGGGGCGTTGTACACCGGGGAGCTGTTTTTT.

The V and J genes are TRBV19 and TRBJ2-7; 11 bases are shared with TRBD1. The V gene's germline CDR1 is LNHDA and CDR2 SQIVND (reference sequence). J gave up 5 bases and V 6 bases, and 9 bases lay outside the gene matches. The CDR3 runs 15 residues. CDR3 region: CASRLLGQGVHEQYF. The CDR3 DNA sequence: TGTGCCAGTAGGCTCCTGGGACAGGGGGTCCACGAGCAGTACTTC.

This clone appeared a single time. The CDR3, as DNA: TGCGCCAGCAGCCGACAGGGATGGGATGCCGCGAACACCGGGGAGCTGTTTTTT. Translated: CASSRQGWDAANTGELFF. This chain links TRBV10-1 with TRBJ2-2, with TRBD1 matching 7 bases. V was clipped by 6 bases and J by 0 bases; unmatched bases: 13. The CDR3 is made up of 18 amino acids. CDR1 and CDR2 (germline): WNHNN, SYGVQD (reference sequence).

The rearrangement links TRBV11-1 to TRBJ2-2; 11 bases agree with TRBD2. Germline CDR1 SGHAT, CDR2 FQDESV (reference sequence). The CDR3 contains 15 residues. V was pared by 3 bases and J by 6 bases, with 3 bases of the junction left unmatched. In nucleotides, the CDR3 is TGTGCCAGCAGCTTTACTAGCGGGAGAGCCGGGGAGCTGTTTTTT. This codes for CASSFTSGRAGELFF.

This clone was seen a single time. This chain links TRBV3-1 (or the pseudogene TRBV3-2) with TRBJ1-2; D not resolved. The V gene lost 4 bases and the J gene lost 3 bases, with 15 bases spanning the gap. CDR3 length equals 15 residues. The germline CDR1 and CDR2 sequences are LGHDT and YNNKEL (reference sequence). CDR3 bases: TGTGCCAGCAGCCTAAGTGGAGGCACAGACTATGGCTACACCTTC. As protein: CASSLSGGTDYGYTF.

The gene calls are TRBV10-3 and TRBJ1-2; possible D gene TRBD1, 5 bases. The CDR3 loop spans 14 amino acids. Germline CDR1 and CDR2: ENHRY and SYGVKD. V gave up 7 bases and J gave up 1 base, with 13 bases separating them. The CDR3 nucleotides read TGTGCCATCAATGCGGGGGGAAATAACTATGGCTACACCTTC. This sequence encodes CAINAGGNNYGYTF.

The chain has TRBV7-2 and TRBJ2-3, with 8 bases that match TRBD2. This CDR3 region has 14 residues. V was clipped by 4 bases and J by 7 bases; unmatched bases: 7. From germline, CDR1 is SGHTA and CDR2 FQGNSA. CDR3 sequence reads: CASSYARGGYTQYF. Written as DNA, the CDR3 is TGTGCCAGCAGCTACGCCCGGGGGGGATATACGCAGTATTTT.

The chain recombines TRBV6-4 with TRBJ2-3, with a possible D match to TRBD2 (7 bases). In germline, CDR1 is MRHNA, CDR2 SNTAGT. CDR3 length: 17 amino acids. V gave up 6 bases and J gave up 1 base, with 20 bases separating them. The CDR3 DNA follows: TGTGCCAGCAGGTTGGGGAGGGGGAGAGGGCGCACAGATACGCAGTATTTT. It encodes CASRLGRGRGRTDTQYF.

The V and J genes are TRBV7-2 and TRBJ1-1; 8 nucleotides agree with TRBD1. The CDR3 covers 18 residues. CDR1 and CDR2 from the germline V gene are SGHTA and FQGNSA. The trim removed 1 base at V and 5 bases at J, leaving 15 bases unmatched. The CDR3 DNA reads as TGTGCCAGCAGCTTAGTGGCGACAGGGGCCTTGAGGGGAACTGAAGCTTTCTTT. It yields the protein CASSLVATGALRGTEAFF. Full variable domain (rest looked up from reference TRBV7-2 and TRBJ1-1): GAGVSQSPSNKVTEKGKDVELRCDPISGHTALYWYRQSLGQGLEFLIYFQGNSAPDKSGLPSDRFSAERTGGSVSTLTIQRTQQEDSAVYLCASSLVATGALRGTEAFFGQGTRLTVV.

This clone has only one observation. The V call is TRBV25-1, the J call TRBJ1-6; D perhaps matches TRBD1 (6 bases). Trimming pared 4 bases from V and 10 bases from J, leaving 20 bases between. Germline values: CDR1 MGHDK, CDR2 SYGVNS. This CDR3 comprises 16 residues. The CDR3 bases are TGTGCCAGCAGTGTCAGGGGCCTGGTGGATGGATCACCCCTCCACTTT. This translates into CASSVRGLVDGSPLHF. The complete variable domain, with remaining parts taken from reference TRBV25-1 and TRBJ1-6, reads EADIYQTPRYLVIGTGKKITLECSQTMGHDKMYWYQQDPGMELHLIHYSYGVNSTEKGDLSSESTVSRIRTEHFPLTLESARPSHTSQYLCASSVRGLVDGSPLHFGNGTRLTVT.

V gene TRBV5-1 combines with J gene TRBJ2-1; TRBD2 agrees at 7 bases. With 3 bases clipped from V and 5 bases from J, the junction kept 17 bases outside the gene matches. The CDR3 runs 18 residues. In germline, CDR1 is SGHRS, CDR2 YFSETQ. CDR3 bases: TGCGCCAGCAGCTCCACAACCTTCCGGGGGGAGCGACACAATGAGCAGTTCTTC. The encoded protein is CASSSTTFRGERHNEQFF.

This clone has a single count. The chain links TRBV27 to TRBJ2-5; TRBD1 aligns across 10 bases. Per germline, CDR1 MNHEY and CDR2 SMNVEV (reference sequence). CDR3 length: 15 amino acids. Trimming cost V 6 bases and J 2 bases; bases outside gene matches: 6. The CDR3 here is CASSSGTGVQETQYF. In nucleotides, the CDR3 is TGTGCCAGCAGCTCCGGGACAGGGGTTCAAGAGACCCAGTACTTC.

The genes are TRBV4-1 and TRBJ1-6; maybe TRBD1 (6 bases). V gave up 1 base and J gave up 5 bases, with 12 bases separating them. The germline gives CDR1 MGHRA, CDR2 YSYEKL. CDR3 size: 16 residues. CDR3 nucleotide sequence: TGCGCCAGCAGCCAAGCAGGGGAGTTCAATAATTCACCCCTCCACTTT. This sequence encodes CASSQAGEFNNSPLHF.

The chain has TRBV12-3 or TRBV12-4 and TRBJ2-1, with a tentative D call TRBD2 (6 bases). V gave up 2 bases and J gave up 5 bases, with 7 bases separating them. The CDR3 is 13 residues long. The CDR3 bases are TGTGCCAGCAGTTTACGGGGGAACAATGAGCAGTTCTTC. Protein product: CASSLRGNNEQFF.

CDR3 in amino acids: CASSFSGRVYEQYF. The CDR3 coding sequence is TGCGCCAGCAGCTTTAGCGGGAGGGTCTACGAGCAGTACTTC. The chain recombines TRBV5-1 with TRBJ2-7, with 11 bases aligning to TRBD2. The germline CDR1 and CDR2 sequences are SGHRS and YFSETQ. The ends lost 2 bases at V and 3 bases at J; junction bases unmatched: 1. The CDR3 spans 14 residues.

The chain recombines TRBV2 with TRBJ2-3, with a tentative D call TRBD2 (5 bases). This CDR3 contains 14 residues. V lost 3 bases and J 8 bases, leaving 15 bases between the germline ends. CDR1 and CDR2 (germline): SNHLY, FYNNEI. The chain's CDR3 is CASSEEVTTSTQYF. CDR3 DNA: TGTGCCAGCAGTGAGGAGGTAACCACATCTACGCAGTATTTT.

The J gene is TRBJ2-7, the V gene TRBV7-8; TRBD2 aligns across 10 bases. V lost 11 bases, J lost 6 bases, and 19 bases stayed unmatched. Germline lookup yields CDR1 SGHVS and CDR2 FQNEAQ. This CDR3 region has 16 residues. CDR3 residues: CAVRPLAGEGAGEQYF. The CDR3 DNA sequence: TGTGCCGTACGACCGCTAGCGGGAGAGGGTGCTGGCGAGCAGTACTTC.

The rearrangement links TRBV6-6 to TRBJ2-5; TRBD2 aligns across 8 bases. The V gene's germline CDR1 is MNHNY and CDR2 SVGAGI (reference sequence). The CDR3 has 17 residues. J was trimmed by 3 bases and V by 5 bases; bases with no gene match: 14. The CDR3 bases are TGTGCCAGCAGTCGCAAAGCCTCGGGAGGGCCGAAAGAGACCCAGTACTTC. Its translation is CASSRKASGGPKETQYF.

This clone was detected only once. Here the CDR3 DNA reads TGCGCCAGCAGCTTTGGAGGCACGACTAGCACAGATACGCAGTATTTT. Residues: CASSFGGTTSTDTQYF. This chain joins TRBV5-1 and TRBJ2-3, with D perhaps TRBD2 (5 bases). Trimming took off 2 bases at V and 0 bases at J, with 13 bases between the two ends. The V gene's germline CDR1 is SGHRS and CDR2 YFSETQ. The CDR3 covers 16 residues.

The chain employs TRBV9 and TRBJ1-5, with D possibly being TRBD1 (5 bases). With 3 bases removed from V and 3 bases from J, the gap between germline ends came to 10 bases. Germline values: CDR1 SGDLS, CDR2 YYNGEE. The CDR3 totals 14 residues. The CDR3 here is CASSATVINQPQHF. As DNA, the CDR3 is TGTGCCAGCAGCGCGACAGTAATCAATCAGCCCCAGCATTTT.

The genes are TRBV7-9 and TRBJ2-3, with 9 bases aligning to TRBD2. This CDR3 has 15 residues. The germline V gene encodes CDR1 SEHNR and CDR2 FQNEAQ (reference sequence). The V segment lost 5 bases and the J segment 5 bases; nucleotides outside the gene matches: 8. CDR3 sequence: CASSLGGRALDTQYF. The CDR3, as DNA: TGTGCCAGCAGCCTGGGCGGGAGGGCCTTAGATACGCAGTATTTT.

CDR3 in DNA: TGTGCCAGCAGTTACGGGGACAGGGCGGGAGGAGGCACTGAAGCTTTCTTT. It specifies CASSYGDRAGGGTEAFF. This chain connects TRBV6-2 or TRBV6-3 to TRBJ1-1; 9 bases match TRBD1. V lost 2 bases to trimming and J lost 4 bases; unmatched junction nucleotides: 11. CDR3 size: 17 residues. Germline loops: CDR1 MNHEY, CDR2 SVGEGT.

This sequence joins TRBV2 and TRBJ2-1; D is perhaps TRBD1 (5 bases). The CDR3 has 13 residues. Germline loops: CDR1 SNHLY, CDR2 FYNNEI. V lost 5 bases and J 7 bases, leaving 12 bases between the germline ends. The CDR3 region is CASSIIRGNEQFF. DNA for the CDR3: TGTGCCAGCAGTATAATAAGGGGTAATGAGCAGTTCTTC.

The chain recombines TRBV18 with TRBJ2-7; the D gene is possibly TRBD2 (6 bases). Germline CDR1 and CDR2: KGHSH and LQKENI. This CDR3 is 15 amino acids long. V lost 3 bases, J lost 1 base, and 13 bases lay in between. CDR3 sequence reads: CASSPRTTGSYEQYF. CDR3 DNA: TGTGCCAGCTCACCTCGGACTACAGGATCCTACGAGCAGTACTTC.

For this clone: The sample contains more than one DNA sequence encoding this CDR3. The gene calls are TRBV5-6 and TRBJ2-7; D gene ambiguous. Germline values: CDR1 SGHDT, CDR2 YYEEEE. The CDR3 runs to 13 residues. The ends were cut back, 4 bases at V and 1 base at J, with 9 bases in the middle. The CDR3 reads CASSPDTSYEQYF. In DNA, the CDR3 is TGTGCCAGCAGCCCCGACACTTCCTACGAGCAGTACTTC. The whole variable domain, filled in from reference TRBV5-6 and TRBJ2-7, reads DAGVTQSPTHLIKTRGQQVTLRCSPKSGHDTVSWYQQALGQGPQFIFQYYEEEERQRGNFPDRFSGHQFPNYSSELNVNALLLGDSALYLCASSPDTSYEQYFGPGTRLTVT.

This clone showed up just once. This chain uses TRBV19 with TRBJ1-1; 8 nucleotides match TRBD1. Germline V gene lookup returns CDR1 LNHDA and CDR2 SQIVND (reference sequence). CDR3 length: 14 residues. J was trimmed by 7 bases and V by 3 bases; bases with no gene match: 7. The CDR3 loop reads CASSIQGASDEAFF. The CDR3, as DNA: TGTGCCAGTAGTATTCAGGGGGCATCGGATGAAGCTTTCTTT.